This T cell receptor beta chain was retrieved from a study of CD8+ T cells in alopecia areata. Study-wide findings and caveats: Higher clonality than in normal scalp was seen in lesional scalp, especially alopecia totalis/universalis. Scalp repertoires also include resident alphabeta T cells from normal skin. The study found TCR sharing across patients less clear than in mice, possibly for HLA reasons.

T lymphocytes (CD4+ and CD8+) were sorted from PBMCs. Germline values: CDR1 SGHDT, CDR2 YYEEEE. CDR3 length: 12 amino acids. The V and J ends lost 0 bases and 5 bases respectively, with 5 bases between them. RNA extraction was followed by reverse transcription into cDNA, which acted as the sequencing template. The assay was immunoSEQ multiplex PCR, and TCRdb's table has in-frame clones only and misses some. The sample contains 130,000 to 150,000 clones, roughly 58% of which appear only once. As concerns this clone: Its antigen is not known. This sample includes further DNA sequences coding for the same CDR3.

The sequence was collected from a human donor in good health. J is TRBJ1-1 and V is TRBV5-6; the D is unclear. The sequenced sample consisted of CD8+ T cells sorted from blood. CDR3 protein: CASSLGKTEAFF. DNA of the CDR3: TGTGCCAGCAGCTTGGGAAAGACTGAAGCTTTCTTT.